This T cell receptor (beta chain) appears in the sequencing data of a study of identical twins. J lost 4 bases, V lost 2 bases, and 6 bases had no gene match. This CDR3 spans 16 amino acids. Germline CDR1 MNHEY, CDR2 SVGAGI. The table lists this clonotype with many counts. Its antigen is undetermined. Notes on the study in general: Out-of-frame beta chain sequences displayed weaker excess sharing between twins. Abundant beta clonotypes from cord blood bore fewer insertions; memory repertoires lacked this pattern.

A universal primer binding site was introduced by template switching. The final cDNA contained unique molecular identifiers. MiXCR, run by TCRdb on the 5' RACE reads, gives a single entry per CDR3 protein. The sample yields about 700,000 distinct CDR3 sequences, around 6% seen once. Healthy Caucasian individuals made up all the donors. The chain recombines TRBV6-5 with TRBJ2-2, with 8 nucleotides matching TRBD1. The receptor was derived from a man aged 18 to 29 in good health. Sequenced input: naive T cells sorted from blood. The CDR3 sequence is CASSYLTGDGTGELFF. The DNA for the CDR3 is TGTGCCAGCAGTTACCTGACAGGGGACGGCACCGGGGAGCTGTTTTTT.